This passage covers 20 T cell receptor beta chains from one sample sequenced in a study of human T cells and chemical hapten exposure. This sample's time point: patch test 2, 6 weeks after DPC sensitization. The treatment was: therapeutic diphenylcyclopropenone sensitization with weekly scalp DPC. From the RACE reads, TCRdb called clonotypes with MiXCR, one entry per CDR3 protein. Of 95,000 or so distinct CDR3 sequences detected, roughly 11% appear once; the ten largest clones hold 2.5% to 3.5%. The source material was whole blood, sampled in connection with sensitization to the hapten diphenylcyclopropenone (DPC). The receptor set was obtained from a woman in her forties with alopecia areata. Some clones in this sample may be carry-over from other donors' samples.

The sample holds many counts of this clonotype. The V gene is TRBV5-4, the J gene TRBJ2-2; no clear D. V was trimmed by 4 bases and J by 1 base, leaving 11 bases between them. CDR1 SGHNT and CDR2 YYREEE come from the germline V gene (reference sequence). This CDR3 region has 15 residues. CDR3 sequence reads: CASSPLVGNTGELFF. The CDR3 DNA is TGTGCCAGCAGCCCGTTGGTGGGGAACACCGGGGAGCTGTTTTTT.

This clonotype showed up many times. The CDR3 DNA reads as TGTGCCAGCAGTTACTCTAGACTAGCTCGGTACAATGAGCAGTTCTTC. Protein product: CASSYSRLARYNEQFF. This sequence joins TRBV6-2 or TRBV6-3 and TRBJ2-1; TRBD2 matches at 7 bases. This CDR3 has 16 residues. The trim removed 0 bases at V and 4 bases at J, leaving 6 bases unmatched. CDR1 is MNHEY, CDR2 SVGEGT, per germline.

This clonotype has a count of ten or more. V gene TRBV7-8 combines with J gene TRBJ1-4; 7 bases are a match to TRBD1. The length of the CDR3 is 17 residues. The V gene's germline CDR1 is SGHVS and CDR2 FQNEAQ. Germline trimming cut 1 base from V and 5 bases from J; bases unmatched to any gene: 10. The CDR3 spells CASSLGATGQSNEKLFF. CDR3 DNA sequence: TGTGCCAGCAGCTTAGGGGCTACGGGACAGTCAAATGAAAAACTGTTTTTT.

This clonotype was seen a few times. The CDR3 loop is CASGPTGEAGAFF. The CDR3 nucleotides are TGTGCTAGTGGCCCGACAGGGGAGGCTGGAGCTTTCTTT. The V call is TRBV12-5, the J call TRBJ1-1; 8 bases are a match to TRBD1. Looked up from germline, CDR1 is LGHNT and CDR2 is FRNRAP. The trim removed 6 bases at V and 10 bases at J, leaving 10 bases unmatched. The CDR3 sequence is 13 residues long. The entire variable domain, with the rest obtained from reference TRBV12-5 and TRBJ1-1, is as follows: DARVTQTPRHKVTEMGQEVTMRCQPILGHNTVFWYRQTMMQGLELLAYFRNRAPLDDSGMPKDRFSAEMPDATLATLKIQPSEPRDSAVYFCASGPTGEAGAFFGQGTRLTVV.

This clonotype was seen many times. The chain couples TRBV28 to TRBJ1-2; D perhaps matches TRBD1 (5 bases). V lost 3 bases and J lost 3, with 11 bases in between. Germline V gene lookup returns CDR1 MDHEN and CDR2 SYDVKM. CDR3 size: 14 residues. CDR3 sequence (DNA): TGTGCCAGCAGTTTCGGGACGGCTTACTATGGCTACACCTTC. This translates into CASSFGTAYYGYTF.

Many counts were recorded for this clonotype. The chain has TRBV6-5 and TRBJ2-7; TRBD2 matches at 7 bases. With 4 bases clipped from V and 4 bases from J, the junction kept 4 bases outside the gene matches. Germline V gene sequence: CDR1 MNHEY, CDR2 SVGAGI. This CDR3 has 13 residues. CDR3 residues: CASSSGLQYEQYF. Written as DNA, the CDR3 is TGTGCCAGCAGTTCGGGACTACAGTACGAGCAGTACTTC.

The chain combines TRBV4-3 with TRBJ2-4; perhaps TRBD1 as D (6 bases). V dropped 0 bases and J dropped 8 bases, with 14 bases sitting between them. Germline-derived CDR1 and CDR2 are LGHNA and YSLEER. This CDR3 has 15 residues. CDR3: CASSQESRTVDIQYF. As DNA, the CDR3 is TGCGCCAGCAGCCAAGAAAGTCGGACAGTAGACATTCAGTACTTC.

This clonotype was counted ten times or more. The V gene is TRBV24-1, the J gene TRBJ1-2; no clear D. Germline CDR1 KGHDR, CDR2 SFDVKD. The V end lost 3 bases, the J end lost 8 bases, and 12 bases lay between the germline ends. The CDR3 contains 13 residues. The CDR3 sequence: CATSDPVLRGYTF. CDR3 coding DNA: TGTGCCACCAGTGATCCGGTCCTACGGGGCTACACCTTC.

This clonotype occurred a few times. The V gene is TRBV20-1, the J gene TRBJ2-2; the D call may be TRBD1 or TRBD2 (6 bases each). V lost 0 bases and J lost 5, with 19 bases in between. Germline assignment: CDR1 DFQATT and CDR2 SNEGSKA (reference sequence). There are 17 residues in the CDR3. CDR3 sequence reads: CSARDYRGQGRTGELFF. Here the CDR3 DNA reads TGCAGTGCTAGAGATTACCGGGGGCAGGGAAGGACCGGGGAGCTGTTTTTT.

This clonotype was found many times. The chain has TRBV23-1 and TRBJ1-6, with D maybe TRBD1 (5 bases). TRBV23-1 is classed as an ORF, of uncertain function. The CDR3 is 14 amino acids. The V end was cut by 4 bases, the J end by 8 bases, with 12 bases between. CDR3 in DNA: TGCGCCAGCAGTCGGGACTTTGGGGATTCACCCCTCCACTTT. It is translated as CASSRDFGDSPLHF.

The chain combines TRBV9 with TRBJ2-7; no clear D gene. The ends were cut back, 4 bases at V and 5 bases at J, with 16 bases in the middle. Germline CDR1 SGDLS, CDR2 YYNGEE. This CDR3 has 14 amino acids. This CDR3 is CASSPRVWSDEQYF. CDR3 sequence (DNA): TGTGCCAGCAGCCCCCGGGTATGGTCGGACGAGCAGTACTTC.

The chain links TRBV10-3 to TRBJ2-3, with D possibly TRBD2 on 6 matching bases. This CDR3 is built from 16 residues. CDR1 is ENHRY, CDR2 SYGVKD, per germline. Trimming pared 0 bases from V and 0 bases from J, leaving 10 bases between. The CDR3 nucleotides read TGTGCCATCAGTGAGTCGGAGGGACTGAGCACAGATACGCAGTATTTT. Its translation: CAISESEGLSTDTQYF.

This chain joins TRBV5-8 and TRBJ2-1; TRBD2 aligns across 8 bases. Looked up from germline, CDR1 is SGHTS and CDR2 is YDEGEE. V lost 4 bases, J lost 2 bases, and 8 bases stayed unmatched. CDR3 length: 16 residues. The CDR3 region is CASSGVAGRTYNEQFF. The CDR3 nucleotides are TGTGCCAGCAGCGGGGTAGCGGGAAGGACCTACAATGAGCAGTTCTTC.

There are many counts of this clonotype. V usage is TRBV7-2 and J usage is TRBJ1-1, with D possibly TRBD1 on 6 matching bases. Trimming took off 8 bases at V and 4 bases at J, with 17 bases between the two ends. This CDR3 spans 14 amino acids. CDR1 and CDR2 (germline): SGHTA, FQGNSA. The CDR3 region has the DNA TGTGCCAGCGGTACAAGAAGGGGGTTCACTGAAGCTTTCTTT. Its protein product is CASGTRRGFTEAFF. Full variable domain (rest looked up from reference TRBV7-2 and TRBJ1-1): GAGVSQSPSNKVTEKGKDVELRCDPISGHTALYWYRQSLGQGLEFLIYFQGNSAPDKSGLPSDRFSAERTGGSVSTLTIQRTQQEDSAVYLCASGTRRGFTEAFFGQGTRLTVV.

The chain links TRBV20-1 to TRBJ2-7; 7 positions match TRBD1. The junction had 7 bases not matched to a gene; V was cut back by 4 bases and J by 1 base. Germline CDR1 reads DFQATT; CDR2 reads SNEGSKA (reference sequence). CDR3 length equals 14 residues. As DNA, the CDR3 is TGCAGTGCTAAAGATACAGGGGTTTCCTACGAGCAGTACTTC. It is translated as CSAKDTGVSYEQYF.

This chain joins TRBV11-2 and TRBJ2-3; D call uncertain. V gave up 2 bases and J gave up 3 bases, with 9 bases separating them. The CDR3 length is 14 residues. Germline V lookup: CDR1 SGHAT, CDR2 FQNNGV. Here the CDR3 reads CASSLNSGTDTQYF. Here the CDR3 DNA reads TGTGCCAGCAGCTTAAATTCTGGGACAGATACGCAGTATTTT.

This clonotype came up many times. The chain joins TRBV6-6 to TRBJ1-3; no firm D call. The CDR3 runs to 15 residues. V gave up 6 bases and J gave up 0 bases, with 12 bases separating them. Germline loops: CDR1 MNHNY, CDR2 SVGAGI (reference sequence). The DNA for the CDR3 is TGTGCCAGCAGCCCCCGGTGGAGCTCTGGAAACACCATATATTTT. This codes for CASSPRWSSGNTIYF.

This chain links TRBV27 with TRBJ2-2; 12 bases fit TRBD1. Germline V gives CDR1 MNHEY, CDR2 SMNVEV (reference sequence). There are 16 residues in the CDR3. V was clipped by 2 bases and J by 8 bases; unmatched bases: 6. The chain's CDR3 is CASSLKGQGAYGELFF. The DNA of the CDR3 is TGTGCCAGCAGTTTAAAGGGACAGGGGGCTTATGGGGAGCTGTTTTTT.

This clonotype was detected a few times. The rearrangement links TRBV7-2 to TRBJ2-7; 11 nucleotides align to TRBD2. Germline CDR1 and CDR2: SGHTA and FQGNSA. J was trimmed by 0 bases and V by 5 bases; bases with no gene match: 3. The CDR3 extends over 15 amino acids. CDR3 nucleotide sequence: TGTGCCAGCAGCAAGGGGACTAGCGGCTCCTACGAGCAGTACTTC. The encoded protein is CASSKGTSGSYEQYF. Looking up the rest from reference TRBV7-2 and TRBJ2-7 gives the full variable domain: GAGVSQSPSNKVTEKGKDVELRCDPISGHTALYWYRQSLGQGLEFLIYFQGNSAPDKSGLPSDRFSAERTGGSVSTLTIQRTQQEDSAVYLCASSKGTSGSYEQYFGPGTRLTVT.

The table lists this clonotype with many counts. The chain couples TRBV29-1 to TRBJ2-7; no clear D. Germline V gene lookup returns CDR1 SQVTM and CDR2 ANQGSEA. This CDR3 comprises 13 residues. V shed 4 bases and J shed 7 bases, with 17 bases lying between them. The CDR3 sequence: CSVGTISWGEQYF. DNA of the CDR3: TGCAGCGTTGGAACCATTAGTTGGGGTGAGCAGTACTTC.